A selection of T cell receptor beta chains follows, all from one sample in a study of cytomegalovirus exposure and HLA in healthy donors. The protocol was immunoSEQ multiplex PCR, while the TCRdb copy is restricted to in-frame clones and leaves out a portion. The repertoire holds 70,000 to 95,000 clones, approximately 71% seen once, with 2% to 2.5% in the top ten. Sequencing was carried out using PBMCs. The receptors originated from a man aged 40-55 years in good health and CMV-seronegative. CDR3s include the opening cysteine and the closing phenylalanine or tryptophan. The D gene is left open where the match is weak. Size values are once, few and many counts, or a class for expanded clones, and some rows have none.

d_call | clone_size | j_call | v_call | cdr3_nt | cdr3_aa
NA | NA | TRBJ2-7 | TRBV28 | TGTGCCAGCAGTATCGCGGCTTCCTACGAGCAGTACTTC | CASSIAASYEQYF
NA | NA | TRBJ2-6 | TRBV6-4 | TGTGCCAGCAGTGAGCAGGGGTCGATCCTCTCTGGGGCCAACGTCCTGACTTTC | CASSEQGSILSGANVLTF
NA | few | TRBJ1-1 | TRBV29-1 | TGCAGCGTTGTCTTTGAGACAGATGAAGCTTTCTTT | CSVVFETDEAFF
TRBD2 | NA | TRBJ2-1 | TRBV7-9 | TGTGCCAGCAGCTCCGTTGGCGGGAGTCTCCACAATGAGCAGTTCTTC | CASSSVGGSLHNEQFF
TRBD1 | NA | TRBJ2-7 | TRBV5-6 | TGTGCCAGCAGCCTGACGAAGGGACAGGCATTTAGAAAGCAGTACTTC | CASSLTKGQAFRKQYF
NA | NA | TRBJ1-4 | TRBV10-2 | TGCGCCAGCAGTGAGCGGGGAGAAAAACTGTTTTTT | CASSERGEKLFF
NA | few | TRBJ1-1 | TRBV28 | TGTGCCAGCAAGGCCCCCGCAGGGATGAACACTGAAGCTTTCTTT | CASKAPAGMNTEAFF
NA | NA | TRBJ1-1 | TRBV10-3 | TGTGCCATCAGTGAGATCCCCCGGAACACTGAAGCTTTCTTT | CAISEIPRNTEAFF
TRBD1 | NA | TRBJ1-3 | TRBV29-1 | TGCAGCGTTGAAAAAACCGACAGGGCCCACCACACCATATATTTT | CSVEKTDRAHHTIYF
NA | NA | TRBJ1-2 | TRBV29-1 | TGCAGCGTTGAAGAGGGGGCCGGGGGCTACACCTTC | CSVEEGAGGYTF
NA | NA | TRBJ2-7 | TRBV6-1 | TGTGCCAGCAGTGAGGGGGTAAGGGGGTTCCCCTACGAGCAGTACTTC | CASSEGVRGFPYEQYF
NA | NA | TRBJ2-6 | TRBV2 | TGTGCCAGCAGGGGAGACAAGACTTCTGGGGCCAACGTCCTGACTTTC | CASRGDKTSGANVLTF
NA | once | TRBJ1-2 | TRBV5-1 | TGCGCTAGCAGCCTACAAACCGGACAGATCTATGGCTACACCTTC | CASSLQTGQIYGYTF
NA | NA | TRBJ2-7 | TRBV27 | TGTGCCAGCAGTTTGGGCCACGAGCAGTACTTC | CASSLGHEQYF
NA | once | TRBJ1-1 | TRBV11-3 | TGTGCCAGCAGCTTACTCCCGAACACTGAAGCTTTCTTT | CASSLLPNTEAFF
NA | NA | TRBJ1-2 | TRBV5-1 | TGCGCCAGCAGCTTGCAGGGTGGAAGGATGGGAGGCTACACCTTC | CASSLQGGRMGGYTF
NA | NA | TRBJ1-6 | TRBV7-3 | TGTGCCAGCAGCTTAACCGGGAGTGGGGATTCACCCCTCCACTTT | CASSLTGSGDSPLHF
NA | once | TRBJ2-2 | TRBV13 | TGTGCCAGCAGCTTAAGAGGCTCGAACACCGGGGAGCTGTTTTTT | CASSLRGSNTGELFF
NA | NA | TRBJ2-2 | TRBV30 | TGTGCCTGGAGTACGGGCACCGGGGAGCTGTTTTTT | CAWSTGTGELFF
TRBD2 | NA | TRBJ2-2 | TRBV13 | TGTGCCAGCAGCGCCGCCCTAGCGGGGCCCACCGGGGAGCTGTTTTTT | CASSAALAGPTGELFF
TRBD1 | NA | TRBJ2-5 | TRBV5-8 | TGTGCCAGCAGCTTGTGGGCAGGGGGCTCCCAAGAGACCCAGTACTTC | CASSLWAGGSQETQYF
TRBD2 | few | TRBJ2-3 | TRBV5-6 | TGTGCCAGCAGCTTCCTATCCGGGACTAGCGGGAGAATAAAAGATACGCAGTATTTT | CASSFLSGTSGRIKDTQYF
NA | once | TRBJ1-1 | TRBV7-8 | TGTGCCAGCACCTTGGTCCACCAAGCAGGGGAAAACACTGAAGCTTTCTTT | CASTLVHQAGENTEAFF
NA | NA | TRBJ1-3 | TRBV25-1 | TGTGCCAGCAGTGCGTGGAGCTCTGGAAACACCATATATTTT | CASSAWSSGNTIYF
NA | NA | TRBJ1-1 | TRBV6-5 | TGTGCCAGCACCATCACGAGAGGGAGGACTGAAGCTTTCTTT | CASTITRGRTEAFF
NA | NA | TRBJ1-2 | TRBV5-4 | TGTGCCAGCAGCTTGGTGGGGACTAATGGCTACACCTTC | CASSLVGTNGYTF
NA | NA | TRBJ1-4 | TRBV9 | TGTGCCAGCAGCGTAGAGGGGGTAACTAATGAAAAACTGTTTTTT | CASSVEGVTNEKLFF
TRBD1 | NA | TRBJ2-1 | TRBV4-1 | TGCGCCAGCAGCTCGATACACAGGGGGCCCTACAATGAGCAGTTCTTC | CASSSIHRGPYNEQFF
NA | NA | TRBJ2-2 | TRBV2 | TGTGCCAGCAGTGAACAGGGTCCCGGGGAGCTGTTTTTT | CASSEQGPGELFF
NA | few | TRBJ2-7 | TRBV6-6 | TGTGCCAGCACCGACAGTTACAAGGACGAGCAGTACTTC | CASTDSYKDEQYF
TRBD1 | few | TRBJ1-1 | TRBV10-1 | TGCGCCAGCAGTGAAGTAGGGTGGGACAGGACTGAAGCTTTCTTT | CASSEVGWDRTEAFF
TRBD2 | NA | TRBJ2-7 | TRBV6-1 | TGTGCCAGCAGTGGTCCGGGGCGGGGGGGCTACGAGCAGTACTTC | CASSGPGRGGYEQYF
NA | NA | TRBJ2-2 | TRBV6-1 | TGTGCCAGCATATCACCCCCCCCAGACACCGGGGAGCTGTTTTTT | CASISPPPDTGELFF
NA | NA | TRBJ2-1 | TRBV29-1 | TGCAGCTCCGGAGACAATGAGCAGTTCTTC | CSSGDNEQFF
NA | NA | TRBJ1-4 | TRBV6-1 | TGTGCCAGCAGTAACCGGGACAACGGTAATGAAAAACTGTTTTTT | CASSNRDNGNEKLFF
TRBD1 | NA | TRBJ1-1 | TRBV27 | TGTGCCAGCAGATTGGGACAGCCGAACACTGAAGCTTTCTTT | CASRLGQPNTEAFF
TRBD1 | once | TRBJ2-7 | TRBV4-1 | TGCGCCAGCAGCCAAGGGACAGGAATCCTCTACGAGCAGTACTTC | CASSQGTGILYEQYF
NA | NA | TRBJ1-1 | TRBV2 | TGTGCCAGCAGGGGAGGAGCTGAAGCTTTCTTT | CASRGGAEAFF
NA | NA | TRBJ2-1 | TRBV6-5 | TGTGCCAGCAGATCAGAAGGGGCTAAGCAGTTCTTC | CASRSEGAKQFF
TRBD1 | few | TRBJ2-7 | TRBV6-1 | TGTGCCAGCAGTGGCGGACAGGACTACGAGCAGTACTTC | CASSGGQDYEQYF
NA | NA | TRBJ2-7 | TRBV5-1 | TGCGCCAGCAGCTTGGCCCGGCGGCAGAACTCCTACGAGCAGTACTTC | CASSLARRQNSYEQYF
NA | NA | TRBJ1-2 | TRBV28 | TGTGCCAGCAGTTTACTTCCCGGGCAGGGCTACTATGGCTACACCTTC | CASSLLPGQGYYGYTF
TRBD1 | few | TRBJ1-5 | TRBV5-1 | TGCGCCAGCAGCTTGGGACAGGGCGCTCAGCCCCAGCATTTT | CASSLGQGAQPQHF
NA | NA | TRBJ1-5 | TRBV11-2 | TGTGCCAGCAGCGCGACTACAGGGACCAATCAGCCCCAGCATTTT | CASSATTGTNQPQHF
NA | NA | TRBJ1-5 | TRBV28 | TGTGCCAGCTCTTGGGCCCCGACAGCTAATCAGCCCCAGCATTTT | CASSWAPTANQPQHF
TRBD2 | NA | TRBJ2-5 | TRBV9 | TGTGCCAGCAGCCCAGGGACTAGCTTGAAAGAGACCCAGTACTTC | CASSPGTSLKETQYF
TRBD1 | NA | TRBJ1-5 | TRBV6-1 | TGTGCCATCTCGACAGGGGCGAATCAGCCCCAGCATTTT | CAISTGANQPQHF
NA | NA | TRBJ1-1 | TRBV11-2 | TGTGCCAGCAGCTGGCTAGCTGGGGGGACTGAAGCTTTCTTT | CASSWLAGGTEAFF
TRBD1 | NA | TRBJ1-6 | TRBV5-1 | TGCGCCAGCAGCTTGGGACAGGGGGAATCACCCCTCCACTTT | CASSLGQGESPLHF
NA | NA | TRBJ2-7 | TRBV30 | TGTGCCTGGAGTCCAGGTCTCGGCTACGAGCAGTACTTC | CAWSPGLGYEQYF
NA | NA | TRBJ2-5 | TRBV7-8 | TGTGCCAGCAGCTTAGTCGTCCAGGCCCAAGAGACCCAGTACTTC | CASSLVVQAQETQYF
NA | NA | TRBJ2-3 | TRBV9 | TGTGCCATCAGCGTAGTTCCGCGGGCGGGATCCCGCACAGATACGCAGTATTTT | CAISVVPRAGSRTDTQYF
NA | NA | TRBJ1-2 | TRBV5-4 | TGTGCCAGCAGGGCGGGACGTGAGGGCTATGGCTACACCTTC | CASRAGREGYGYTF
NA | NA | TRBJ1-2 | TRBV20-1 | TGCAGTGCTAAAAGCAACTATGGCTACACCTTC | CSAKSNYGYTF
TRBD1 | NA | TRBJ2-7 | TRBV2 | TGTGCCAGCAGCGCCGGGACAGGCACGCACGAGCAGTACTTC | CASSAGTGTHEQYF
NA | many | TRBJ1-3 | TRBV5-1 | TGCGCCAGCAGCTCCTCCCTGGGGCAAATCTCTGGAAACACCATATATTTT | CASSSSLGQISGNTIYF
NA | NA | TRBJ2-1 | TRBV4-2 | TGTGCCAGCAGCCAAGATTTCGGCGGATACAATGAGCAGTTCTTC | CASSQDFGGYNEQFF
TRBD2 | NA | TRBJ2-4 | TRBV28 | TGTGCCAGCAGTCTCCAGCGGGAGGGGGCCAAAAACATTCAGTACTTC | CASSLQREGAKNIQYF